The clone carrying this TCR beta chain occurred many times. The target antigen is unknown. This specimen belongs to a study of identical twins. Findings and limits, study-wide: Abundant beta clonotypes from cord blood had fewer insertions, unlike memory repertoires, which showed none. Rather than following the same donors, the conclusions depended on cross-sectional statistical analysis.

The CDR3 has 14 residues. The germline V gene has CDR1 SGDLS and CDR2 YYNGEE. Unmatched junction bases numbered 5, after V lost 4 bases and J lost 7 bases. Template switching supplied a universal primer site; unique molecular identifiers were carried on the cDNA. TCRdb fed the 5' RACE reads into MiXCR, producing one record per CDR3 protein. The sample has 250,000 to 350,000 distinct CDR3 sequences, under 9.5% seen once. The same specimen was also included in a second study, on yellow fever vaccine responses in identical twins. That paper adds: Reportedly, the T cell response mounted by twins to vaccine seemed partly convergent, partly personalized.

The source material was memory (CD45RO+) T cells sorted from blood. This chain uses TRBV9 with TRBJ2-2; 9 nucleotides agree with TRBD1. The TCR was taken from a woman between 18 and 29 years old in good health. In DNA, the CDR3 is TGTGCCAGCAGCCCGACAGGGGGTATCGGGGAGCTGTTTTTT. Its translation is CASSPTGGIGELFF.